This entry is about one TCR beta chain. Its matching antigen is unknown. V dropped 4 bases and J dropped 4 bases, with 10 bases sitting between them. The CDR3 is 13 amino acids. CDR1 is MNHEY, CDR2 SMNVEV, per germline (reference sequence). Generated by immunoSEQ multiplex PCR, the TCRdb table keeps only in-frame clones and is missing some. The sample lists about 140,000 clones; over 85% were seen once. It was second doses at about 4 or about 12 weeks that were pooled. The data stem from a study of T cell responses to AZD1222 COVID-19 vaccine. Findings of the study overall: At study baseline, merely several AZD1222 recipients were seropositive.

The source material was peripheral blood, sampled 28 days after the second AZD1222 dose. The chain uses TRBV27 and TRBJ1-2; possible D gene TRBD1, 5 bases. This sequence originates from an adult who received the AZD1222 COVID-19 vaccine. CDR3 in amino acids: CASSYVGGYGYTF. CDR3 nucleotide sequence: TGTGCCAGCAGTTACGTTGGGGGCTATGGCTACACCTTC.